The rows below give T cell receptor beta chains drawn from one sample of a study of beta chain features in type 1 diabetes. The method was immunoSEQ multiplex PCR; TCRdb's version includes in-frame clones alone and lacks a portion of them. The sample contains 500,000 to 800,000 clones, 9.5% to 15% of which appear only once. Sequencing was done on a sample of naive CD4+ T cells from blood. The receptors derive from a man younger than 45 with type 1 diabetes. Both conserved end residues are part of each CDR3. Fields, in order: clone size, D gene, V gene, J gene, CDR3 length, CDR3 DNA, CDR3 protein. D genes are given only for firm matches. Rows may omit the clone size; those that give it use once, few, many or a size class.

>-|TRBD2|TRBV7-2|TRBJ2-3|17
TGTGCCAGCAGCCCCTTTGGTGGCGGGGGGGCCCCAGATACGCAGTATTTT
CASSPFGGGGAPDTQYF
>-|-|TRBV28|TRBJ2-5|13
TGTGCCAGCAGTTCAGGACAGCAAGAGACCCAGTACTTC
CASSSGQQETQYF
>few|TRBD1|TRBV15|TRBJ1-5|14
TGTGCCACCAGCAGCGGGACAGGGGGTCAGCCCCAGCATTTT
CATSSGTGGQPQHF
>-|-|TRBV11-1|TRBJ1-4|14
TGTGCCAGCAGCTGGGCGGTCCAAGATGAAAAACTGTTTTTT
CASSWAVQDEKLFF
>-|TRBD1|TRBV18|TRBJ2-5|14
TGTGCCAGCTCCCCGCAGGGGGCTCAAGAGACCCAGTACTTC
CASSPQGAQETQYF
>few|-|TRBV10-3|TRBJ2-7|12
TGTGCCATCAGTGAGTCGGCCTACGAGCAGTACTTC
CAISESAYEQYF
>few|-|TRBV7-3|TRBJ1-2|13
TGTGCCAGCAGCCCCGGGAGCGGCTATGGCTACACCTTC
CASSPGSGYGYTF
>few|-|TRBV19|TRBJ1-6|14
TGTGCCAGTAGTCCTGGGGGGGGTAATTCACCCCTCCACTTT
CASSPGGGNSPLHF
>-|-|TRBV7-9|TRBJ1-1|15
TGTGCCAGCAGCTTAGCCCCCAGAAGGGGCACTGAAGCTTTCTTT
CASSLAPRRGTEAFF
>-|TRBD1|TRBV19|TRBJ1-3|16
TGTGCCAGTACCCCCCGGGGGGGACAGGTCGGAAACACCATATATTTT
CASTPRGGQVGNTIYF
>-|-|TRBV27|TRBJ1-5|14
TGTGCCAGCAGTTCGGGATTTAGCAATCAGCCCCAGCATTTT
CASSSGFSNQPQHF
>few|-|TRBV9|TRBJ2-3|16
TGTGCCAGCAGCACCCCTACGGGGGGCGGCACAGATACGCAGTATTTT
CASSTPTGGGTDTQYF
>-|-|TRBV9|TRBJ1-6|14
TGTGCCAGCAGCCCCAGCAGGGGAGGCTCACCCCTCCACTTT
CASSPSRGGSPLHF
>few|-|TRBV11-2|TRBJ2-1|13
TGTGCCAGCAGCTTAGGGACTTACAATGAGCAGTTCTTC
CASSLGTYNEQFF
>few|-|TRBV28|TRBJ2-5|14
TGTGCCAGCAGTTTAAGCGTAGGGTTAGAGACCCAGTACTTC
CASSLSVGLETQYF
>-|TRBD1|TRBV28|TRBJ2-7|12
TGTGCCTCCCGGGACAGGGACGTCTGGGAGTACTTC
CASRDRDVWEYF
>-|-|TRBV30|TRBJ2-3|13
TGTGCCTGGAGTGTATACACGGGAAATACGCAGTATTTT
CAWSVYTGNTQYF
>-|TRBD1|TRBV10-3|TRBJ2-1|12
TGTGCCATCAGGAGACAGGGATTTGAGCAGTTCTTC
CAIRRQGFEQFF
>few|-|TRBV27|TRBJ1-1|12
TGTGCCAGCAGTTCCGTGGGCACTGAAGCTTTCTTT
CASSSVGTEAFF
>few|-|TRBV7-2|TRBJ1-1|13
TGTGCCAGCAGCTTCCAGGGGAACACTGAAGCTTTCTTT
CASSFQGNTEAFF
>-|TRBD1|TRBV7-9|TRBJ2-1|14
TGTGCCAGCAGCTTAATGCAGGGGGCGGGTGAGCAGTTCTTC
CASSLMQGAGEQFF
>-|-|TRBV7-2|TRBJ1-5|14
TGTGCCAGCAGCCTCACTGTTCAGGGTTTACCCCAGCATTTT
CASSLTVQGLPQHF
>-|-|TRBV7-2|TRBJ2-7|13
TGTGCCAGCAGCTTAGGGGGAAGCCGGGAGCAGTACTTC
CASSLGGSREQYF
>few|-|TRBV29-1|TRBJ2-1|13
TGCAGCGTAGGGACTGTCTCTTACAATGAGCAGTTCTTC
CSVGTVSYNEQFF
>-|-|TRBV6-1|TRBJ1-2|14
TGTGCCAGCAGAGATAACCCCCCTAGCTATGGCTACACCTTC
CASRDNPPSYGYTF
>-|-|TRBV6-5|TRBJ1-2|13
TGTGCCAGCAGCAGTGACAGGATGTATGGCTACACCTTC
CASSSDRMYGYTF
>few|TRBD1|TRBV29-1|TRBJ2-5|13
TGCAGCGTTTTCCCACAGGGGTCCGAGACCCAGTACTTC
CSVFPQGSETQYF
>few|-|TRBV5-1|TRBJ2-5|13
TGCGCCAGCAGCTTGGCAGGGGACGAGACCCAGTACTTC
CASSLAGDETQYF
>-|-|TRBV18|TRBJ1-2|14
TGTGCCAGCTCACCCTCCCTGGTAAACTATGGCTACACCTTC
CASSPSLVNYGYTF
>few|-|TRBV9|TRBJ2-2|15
TGTGCCAGCAGCGTAGCCACAGCGAACACCGGGGAGCTGTTTTTT
CASSVATANTGELFF
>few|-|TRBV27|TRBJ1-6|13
TGTGCCAGCACGATCTCCTATAATTCACCCCTCCACTTT
CASTISYNSPLHF
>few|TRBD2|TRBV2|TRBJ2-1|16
TGTGCCAGCAGTCCTTGGACTAGCGGGGGTTACAATGAGCAGTTCTTC
CASSPWTSGGYNEQFF
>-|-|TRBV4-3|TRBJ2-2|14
TGCGCCAGCAGCCAAGAAGGGCCCACCGGGGAGCTGTTTTTT
CASSQEGPTGELFF
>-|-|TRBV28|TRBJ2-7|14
TGTGCCAGCTCCAGGGGGGACGGACCCTACGAGCAGTACTTC
CASSRGDGPYEQYF
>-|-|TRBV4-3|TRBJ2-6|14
TGCGCCAGCAGCCAAGTCTCTGGGGCCAACGTCCTGACTTTC
CASSQVSGANVLTF
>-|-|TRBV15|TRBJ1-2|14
TGTGCCACCAGCAGAGATCGCGGTACCTATGGCTACACCTTC
CATSRDRGTYGYTF
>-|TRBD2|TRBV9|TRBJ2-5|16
TGTGCCAGCAGCGTGTCGTCTAGCGGGGGGAAGGAGACCCAGTACTTC
CASSVSSSGGKETQYF
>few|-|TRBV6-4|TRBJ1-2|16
TGTGCCAGCAGTCCCTCCGGGACACCTCCAAACTATGGCTACACCTTC
CASSPSGTPPNYGYTF
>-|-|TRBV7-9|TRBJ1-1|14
TGTGCCAGCAGCTCTGGGCATCGGGGAACCGAAGCTTTCTTT
CASSSGHRGTEAFF
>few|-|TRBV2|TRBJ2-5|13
TGTGCCAGCAGTGAAAATAGGCAAGAGACCCAGTACTTC
CASSENRQETQYF
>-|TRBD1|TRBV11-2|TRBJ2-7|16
TGTGCCAGCAGCTTAGATGGGACAGGGGGCTTTTACGAGCAGTACTTC
CASSLDGTGGFYEQYF
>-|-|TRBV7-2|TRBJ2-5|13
TGTGCCAGCAGCTTAGCCCCCAAAGAGACCCAGTACTTC
CASSLAPKETQYF
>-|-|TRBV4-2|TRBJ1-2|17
TGTGCCAGCAGCCAAGATCGGGGAATGTCGTTTCGGTATGGCTACACCTTC
CASSQDRGMSFRYGYTF
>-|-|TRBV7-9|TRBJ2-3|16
TGTGCCAGCAGCTCAAGGACCCTGACTAGCACAGATACGCAGTATTTT
CASSSRTLTSTDTQYF
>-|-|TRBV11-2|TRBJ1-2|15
TGTGCCAGCAGCTTAGAGTCGTTGTGGGCAAATGGCTACACCTTC
CASSLESLWANGYTF
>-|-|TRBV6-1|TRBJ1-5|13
TGTGCCAGCAGTTCCGGGACCAATCAGCCCCAGCATTTT
CASSSGTNQPQHF
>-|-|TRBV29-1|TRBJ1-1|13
TGCAGCGTTGCGAAATCTTTGGACACTGAAGCTTTCTTT
CSVAKSLDTEAFF
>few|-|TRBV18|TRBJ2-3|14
TGTGCCAGCTCACCACCGAGGGCTCCAGATACGCAGTATTTT
CASSPPRAPDTQYF
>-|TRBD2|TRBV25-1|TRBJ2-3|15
TGTGCCAGCAGGACTAGCGGGGGGCGGGGAGATACGCAGTATTTT
CASRTSGGRGDTQYF
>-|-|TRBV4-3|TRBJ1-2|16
TGCGCCAGCAGCCAAGATGGGGCAGTCTCTAACTATGGCTACACCTTC
CASSQDGAVSNYGYTF
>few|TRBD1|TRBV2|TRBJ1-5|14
TGTGCCAGCAGTGACCGGACAGGGAATCAGCCCCAGCATTTT
CASSDRTGNQPQHF
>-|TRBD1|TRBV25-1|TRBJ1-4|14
TGTGCCAGCCGCGACAGGGGGCGAGGTGAAAAACTGTTTTTT
CASRDRGRGEKLFF
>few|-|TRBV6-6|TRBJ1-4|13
TGTGCCAGCAGTTCAGGGGTGGGAGAAAAACTGTTTTTT
CASSSGVGEKLFF
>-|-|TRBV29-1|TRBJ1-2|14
TGCAGCGTTGTCGGGGAGCAACCTAACTATGGCTACACCTTC
CSVVGEQPNYGYTF
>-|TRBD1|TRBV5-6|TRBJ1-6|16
TGTGCCAGCAGCCGCGGTCCTGAGACAGGGAACTCACCCCTCCACTTT
CASSRGPETGNSPLHF
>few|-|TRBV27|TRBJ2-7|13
TGTGCCAGCAGTACAGGCGCCTTGTACGAGCAGTACTTC
CASSTGALYEQYF
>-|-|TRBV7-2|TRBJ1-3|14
TGTGCCAGCAGGGACGATAGCTCTGGAAACACCATATATTTT
CASRDDSSGNTIYF
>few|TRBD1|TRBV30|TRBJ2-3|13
TGTGCCTGGAGAGACAGGGGAACAGATACGCAGTATTTT
CAWRDRGTDTQYF